Each of the 5 T cell receptor beta chains below was sequenced from the same sample in a study of blood T cell repertoires in COVID-19. Generated by immunoSEQ multiplex PCR, the TCRdb table keeps only in-frame clones and is missing some. Of over 200,000 clones listed, more than 85% were seen once; the top ten hold 1.5% to 2%. The specimen sequenced was peripheral blood. The receptors come from a man aged 40-49 years with active or convalescent COVID-19.

The V call is TRBV3-1 (or the pseudogene TRBV3-2), the J call TRBJ2-3; 10 nucleotides line up with TRBD2. Germline loops: CDR1 LGHDT, CDR2 YNNKEL (reference sequence). This CDR3 has 16 residues. V lost 1 base to trimming and J lost 1 base; unmatched junction nucleotides: 2. The CDR3 nucleotides read TGTGCCAGCAGCCAAGGAACTAGCGGGGGCACAGATACGCAGTATTTT. It specifies CASSQGTSGGTDTQYF.

CDR3 sequence: CASSSPGTTGYEQYF. CDR3 DNA sequence: TGCGCCAGCAGCTCCCCCGGGACTACGGGGTACGAGCAGTACTTC. The V call is TRBV5-1, the J call TRBJ2-7, with 7 bases that match TRBD2. Germline CDR1 is SGHRS and CDR2 is YFSETQ. This CDR3 has 15 amino acids. The V segment lost 3 bases and the J segment 4 bases; nucleotides outside the gene matches: 10.

This clone was seen more than once but under ten times. The chain is built from TRBV2 and TRBJ2-7; TRBD1 matches 8 bases. Germline V lookup: CDR1 SNHLY, CDR2 FYNNEI. The trim removed 6 bases at V and 0 bases at J, leaving 4 bases unmatched. The CDR3 runs to 14 residues. The CDR3 DNA sequence: TGTGCCAGCAGGTCGGACAGGGCCTCCTACGAGCAGTACTTC. Amino acid sequence: CASRSDRASYEQYF.

V usage is TRBV28 and J usage is TRBJ1-3; D call uncertain. The V gene's germline CDR1 is MDHEN and CDR2 SYDVKM. CDR3 size: 17 residues. The V end lost 3 bases, the J end lost 6 bases, and 21 bases lay between the germline ends. The CDR3 DNA sequence: TGTGCCAGCAGTTTGATCTCGGACTTAGTTAGGGAAAACACCATATATTTT. This codes for CASSLISDLVRENTIYF. Full variable domain (missing parts from reference TRBV28 and TRBJ1-3): DVKVTQSSRYLVKRTGEKVFLECVQDMDHENMFWYRQDPGLGLRLIYFSYDVKMKEKGDIPEGYSVSREKKERFSLILESASTNQTSMYLCASSLISDLVRENTIYFGEGSWLTVV.

The count of this clone is one. This chain uses TRBV27 with TRBJ2-3, with TRBD1 matching over 9 bases. Germline loops: CDR1 MNHEY, CDR2 SMNVEV (reference sequence). After removal of 8 bases from V and 6 bases from J, the junction contained 15 bases not matched to a gene. The length of the CDR3 is 16 residues. The CDR3 loop is CASAVLMTGGSDTQYF. CDR3 nucleotides: TGTGCCAGCGCCGTCCTGATGACAGGGGGTAGCGATACGCAGTATTTT.